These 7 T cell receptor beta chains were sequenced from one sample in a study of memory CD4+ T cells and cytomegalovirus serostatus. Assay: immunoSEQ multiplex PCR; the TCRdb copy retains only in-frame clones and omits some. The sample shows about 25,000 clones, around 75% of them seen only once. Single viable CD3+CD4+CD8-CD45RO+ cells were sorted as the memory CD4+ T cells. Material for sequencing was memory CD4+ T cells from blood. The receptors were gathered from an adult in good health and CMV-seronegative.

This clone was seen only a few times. The CDR3 DNA reads TGTGCCAGCAGCGACCTCCGGGGGTCCAACTATGGCTACACCTTC. As protein: CASSDLRGSNYGYTF. The V gene is TRBV9, the J gene TRBJ1-2; TRBD1 is a possible D gene (5 bases). V shed 3 bases and J shed 2 bases, with 14 bases lying between them. Germline V lookup: CDR1 SGDLS, CDR2 YYNGEE. The CDR3 length is 15 residues.

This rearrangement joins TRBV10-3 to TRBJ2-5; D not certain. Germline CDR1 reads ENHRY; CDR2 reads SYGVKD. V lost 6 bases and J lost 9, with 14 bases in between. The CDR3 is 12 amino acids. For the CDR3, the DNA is TGTGCCATCAGACAACCTACCGGGCCCCAGTACTTC. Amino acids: CAIRQPTGPQYF.

CDR3 in amino acids: CAKIGGTNYGYTF. As DNA, the CDR3 is TGTGCAAAGATTGGGGGCACGAACTATGGCTACACCTTC. V is TRBV12-2 and J is TRBJ1-2; the table's D call, TRBD1, has no DNA check behind it. TRBV12-2 is listed as a pseudogene. This CDR3 has 13 amino acids.

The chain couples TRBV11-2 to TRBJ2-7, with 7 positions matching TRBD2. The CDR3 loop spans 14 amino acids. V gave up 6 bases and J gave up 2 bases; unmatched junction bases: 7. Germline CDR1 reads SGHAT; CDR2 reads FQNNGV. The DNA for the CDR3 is TGTGCCAGCAGTACCTTGAGCGGGACCTACGAGCAGTACTTC. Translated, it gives CASSTLSGTYEQYF.

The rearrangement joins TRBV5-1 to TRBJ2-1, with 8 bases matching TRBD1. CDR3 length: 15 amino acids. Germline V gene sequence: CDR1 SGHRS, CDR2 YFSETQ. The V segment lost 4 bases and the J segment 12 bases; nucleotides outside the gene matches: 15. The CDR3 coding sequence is TGCGCCAGCAGCCCCCGGGACAGGTTGGGCGTTGGGCAGTTCTTC. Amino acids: CASSPRDRLGVGQFF.

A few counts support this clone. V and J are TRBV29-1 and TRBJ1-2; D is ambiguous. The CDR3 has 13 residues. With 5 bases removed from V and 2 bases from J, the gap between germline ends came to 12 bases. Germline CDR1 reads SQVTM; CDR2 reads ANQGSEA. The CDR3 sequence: CSVRASGNYGYTF. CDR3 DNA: TGCAGCGTTCGGGCATCTGGAAACTATGGCTACACCTTC.

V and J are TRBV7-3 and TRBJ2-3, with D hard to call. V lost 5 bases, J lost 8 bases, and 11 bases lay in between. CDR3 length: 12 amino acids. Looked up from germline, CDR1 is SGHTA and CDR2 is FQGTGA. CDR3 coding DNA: TGTGCCAGCAGCCCCAGCCTAGGTACGCAGTATTTT. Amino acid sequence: CASSPSLGTQYF.